The sequence of this T cell receptor beta chain was determined in a study of T cells in Graves' hyperthyroidism and ophthalmopathy. Amplification yielded TCR beta CDR3 regions, with RNA transcripts as the source. First-round RT-PCR of the TCR CDR3 relied on the HTBI primer set. TCRdb called the multiplex PCR reads again in MiXCR, with one record for every CDR3 protein. The data contain 620,000 or so distinct CDR3 sequences, more than 14% of them singletons. This clonotype was counted only a few times. This may stem from a read error, because a much larger clone lies one nucleotide away. Germline CDR1 and CDR2: LGHDT and YNNKEL (reference sequence). The CDR3 runs 12 residues. Trimming removed 4 bases from V and 7 bases from J, with 10 bases in between.

The chain combines TRBV3-1 with TRBJ1-2, with D tentatively TRBD1 (6 bases). Sequenced sample: blood. The source of this sequence is a woman in her forties or fifties with Graves' ophthalmopathy. CDR3 DNA sequence: TGTGCCAGCAGCCCTAACAGGGTTGGCTACACCTTC. Protein: CASSPNRVGYTF. Supplemented by reference TRBV3-1 and TRBJ1-2, the full variable domain reads DTAVSQTPKYLVTQMGNDKSIKCEQNLGHDTMYWYKQDSKKFLKIMFSYNNKELIINETVPNRFSPKSPDKAHLNLHINSLELGDSAVYFCASSPNRVGYTFGSGTRLTVV.